A selection of T cell receptor beta chains follows, all from one sample in a study of shared clonotypes between healthy human individuals. Clones were read by immunoSEQ multiplex PCR, and TCRdb kept only the in-frame ones, dropping some. The repertoire holds some 2,000,000 clones, with about 95% as singletons. Source material: naive CD8+ T cells sorted from blood. The receptors originated from a man aged 18 to 30 in good health. CDR3s include the opening cysteine and the closing phenylalanine or tryptophan. Fields, in order: V gene, J gene, clone size, D gene, CDR3 DNA, CDR3 protein. D genes are given only for firm matches. Clone size is given for some rows only: seen once, a few or many times, or a class if the clone is expanded.

TRBV9	TRBJ1-2	.	.	TGTGCCAGCAGCTCATATCAGGGCCCCTATGGCTACACCTTC	CASSSYQGPYGYTF
TRBV9	TRBJ2-3	.	TRBD2	TGTGCCAGCAGCGTAGCACTAGCGGGGGGATATAGCACAGATACGCAGTATTTT	CASSVALAGGYSTDTQYF
TRBV29-1	TRBJ2-7	once	TRBD1	TGCAGCGCCCAGACAGGGGCCTCCTACGAGCAGTACTTC	CSAQTGASYEQYF
TRBV2	TRBJ2-4	.	.	TGTGCCAGCAGTGAGTTCGTACTCACAAGTAGGGTCATTCAGTACTTC	CASSEFVLTSRVIQYF
TRBV4-1	TRBJ1-3	.	TRBD1	TGCGCCAGCAGCCAAATAACGACAGGGGGCTCTGGAAACACCATATATTTT	CASSQITTGGSGNTIYF
TRBV4-3	TRBJ2-1	.	.	TGCGCCAGCAGCCAAGAGGGGATAGCTCGCAATGAGCAGTTCTTC	CASSQEGIARNEQFF
TRBV5-1	TRBJ1-1	.	.	TGCGCCAGCAGCTCTTACGACGGGAACACTGAAGCTTTCTTT	CASSSYDGNTEAFF
TRBV30	TRBJ1-5	few	.	TGTGCCTGGAGTCACATCAGTAGCAATCAGCCCCAGCATTTT	CAWSHISSNQPQHF
TRBV7-9	TRBJ2-1	.	.	TGTGCCGCTAGCCCCAATGAGCAGTTCTTC	CAASPNEQFF
TRBV4-1	TRBJ2-7	.	TRBD2	TGCGCCAGCAGCCAACTAGCGGGAGTATACGAGCAGTACTTC	CASSQLAGVYEQYF
TRBV10-3	TRBJ2-7	.	.	TGTGCCATCAGTGAGTCCCCGGGGGTGGGGTCCTACGAGCAGTACTTC	CAISESPGVGSYEQYF
TRBV11-2	TRBJ2-7	.	TRBD2	TGTGCCAGCAGCTTAGAGGGCCTAGCGGGGCTCTCCTACGAGCAGTACTTC	CASSLEGLAGLSYEQYF
TRBV21-1	TRBJ1-5	.	.	TGTGCCAGCATGAGGCCCTTAGGCAATCAGCCCCAGCATTTT	CASMRPLGNQPQHF
TRBV9	TRBJ2-7	.	.	TGTGCCAGCAGCCAGGGGGGGCTCGCCTACGAGCAGTACTTC	CASSQGGLAYEQYF
TRBV27	TRBJ1-6	.	TRBD1	TGTGCCAGCAGTATTGGACAGGGGGGTAATTCACCCCTCCACTTT	CASSIGQGGNSPLHF
TRBV19	TRBJ2-7	.	.	TGTGCCAGTAGTCCGAGTCTCCGAACGACCTACGAGCAGTACTTC	CASSPSLRTTYEQYF
TRBV5-8	TRBJ2-1	.	.	TGTGCCAGCAGCTTGACGTTAGTTGATGAGCAGTTCTTC	CASSLTLVDEQFF
TRBV5-6	TRBJ2-7	.	TRBD1	TGTGCCAGCAGCTTGGGGACAGGGGCGTACGAGCAGTACTTC	CASSLGTGAYEQYF
TRBV27	TRBJ2-2	.	TRBD2	TGTGCCGTCGCGGTACTAGCGGGAGACTCGGCCGGGGAGCTGTTTTTT	CAVAVLAGDSAGELFF
TRBV6-1	TRBJ2-2	.	.	TGTGCCAGCAGTGAAGATTCAGGGGGAGGGTGGGAGCTGTTTTTT	CASSEDSGGGWELFF
TRBV7-9	TRBJ1-2	.	.	TGTGCCAGCAGCCCAGGGATGGTAACTAACTATGGCTACACCTTC	CASSPGMVTNYGYTF
TRBV11-3	TRBJ2-7	.	TRBD2	TGTGCCAGCAGCTTAGCCCCGGGGGGAGAGCAGTACTTC	CASSLAPGGEQYF
TRBV4-3	TRBJ1-3	few	.	TGCGCCAGCAGCCAATTGTCGGGGCAGGGGATGGCGAGTGGAAACACCATATATTTT	CASSQLSGQGMASGNTIYF
TRBV19	TRBJ1-6	few	.	TGTGCCAGTAACCTACAAGACGGGGGGCATAATTCACCCCTCCACTTT	CASNLQDGGHNSPLHF